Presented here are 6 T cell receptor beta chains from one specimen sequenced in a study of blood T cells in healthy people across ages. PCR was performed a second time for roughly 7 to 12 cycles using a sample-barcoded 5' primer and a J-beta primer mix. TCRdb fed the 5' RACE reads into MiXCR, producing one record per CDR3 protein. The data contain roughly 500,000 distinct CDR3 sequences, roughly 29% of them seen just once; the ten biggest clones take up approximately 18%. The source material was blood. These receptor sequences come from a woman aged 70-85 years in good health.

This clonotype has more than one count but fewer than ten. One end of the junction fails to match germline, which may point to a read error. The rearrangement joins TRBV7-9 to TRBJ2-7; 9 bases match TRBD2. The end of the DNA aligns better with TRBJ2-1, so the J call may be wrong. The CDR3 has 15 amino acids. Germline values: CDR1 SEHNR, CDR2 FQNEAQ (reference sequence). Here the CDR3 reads CASGLSGGLSNEQFF. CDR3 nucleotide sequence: TGTGCCAGCGGCTTAAGCGGGGGGCTGTCCAATGAGCAGTTCTTC.

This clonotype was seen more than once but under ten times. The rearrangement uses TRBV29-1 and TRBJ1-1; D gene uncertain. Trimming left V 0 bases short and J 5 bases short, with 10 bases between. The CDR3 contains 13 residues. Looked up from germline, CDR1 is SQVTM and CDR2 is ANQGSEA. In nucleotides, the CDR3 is TGCAGCGTTGAAGATTGGGTGAGGACTGAAGCTTTCTTT. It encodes CSVEDWVRTEAFF.

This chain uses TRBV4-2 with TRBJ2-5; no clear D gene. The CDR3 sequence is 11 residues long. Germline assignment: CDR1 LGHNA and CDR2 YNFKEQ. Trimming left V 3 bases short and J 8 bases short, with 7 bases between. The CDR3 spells CASSHRGTQYF. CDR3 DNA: TGTGCCAGCAGCCATAGAGGAACCCAGTACTTC.

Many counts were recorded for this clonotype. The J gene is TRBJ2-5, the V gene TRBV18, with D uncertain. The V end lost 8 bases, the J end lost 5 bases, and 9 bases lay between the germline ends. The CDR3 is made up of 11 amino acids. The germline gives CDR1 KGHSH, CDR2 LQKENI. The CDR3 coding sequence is TGTGCCAGCAGCCCCGAGGAGACCCAGTACTTC. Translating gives CASSPEETQYF.

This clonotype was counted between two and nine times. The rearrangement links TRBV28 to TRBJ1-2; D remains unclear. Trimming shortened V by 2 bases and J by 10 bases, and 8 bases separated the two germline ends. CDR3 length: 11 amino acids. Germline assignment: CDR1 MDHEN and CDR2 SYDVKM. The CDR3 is CASSLKRDYTF. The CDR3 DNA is TGTGCCAGCAGTTTAAAGCGAGACTACACCTTC.

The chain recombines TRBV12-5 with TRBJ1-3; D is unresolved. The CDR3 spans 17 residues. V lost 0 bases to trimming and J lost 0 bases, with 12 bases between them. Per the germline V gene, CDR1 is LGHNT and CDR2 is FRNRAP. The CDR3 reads CASGLVLRTGSGNTIYF. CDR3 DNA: TGTGCTAGTGGTTTGGTACTGAGGACCGGCTCTGGAAACACCATATATTTT. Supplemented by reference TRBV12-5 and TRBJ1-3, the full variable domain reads DARVTQTPRHKVTEMGQEVTMRCQPILGHNTVFWYRQTMMQGLELLAYFRNRAPLDDSGMPKDRFSAEMPDATLATLKIQPSEPRDSAVYFCASGLVLRTGSGNTIYFGEGSWLTVV.